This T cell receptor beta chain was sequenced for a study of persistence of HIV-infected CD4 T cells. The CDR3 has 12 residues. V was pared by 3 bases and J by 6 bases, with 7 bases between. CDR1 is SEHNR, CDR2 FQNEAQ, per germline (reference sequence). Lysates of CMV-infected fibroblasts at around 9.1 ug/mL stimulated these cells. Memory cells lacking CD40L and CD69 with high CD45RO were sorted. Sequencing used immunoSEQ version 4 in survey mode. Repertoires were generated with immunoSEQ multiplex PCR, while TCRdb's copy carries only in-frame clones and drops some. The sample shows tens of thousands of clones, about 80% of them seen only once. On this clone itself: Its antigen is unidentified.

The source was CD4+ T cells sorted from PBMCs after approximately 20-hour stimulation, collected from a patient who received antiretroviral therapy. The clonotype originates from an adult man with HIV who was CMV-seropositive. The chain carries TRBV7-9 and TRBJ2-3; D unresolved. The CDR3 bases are TGTGCCAGCAGCTTTTCGCAGGATACGCAGTATTTT. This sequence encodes CASSFSQDTQYF.